This T cell receptor beta chain is from a study of stem cell transplantation in POMP-related autoinflammatory disease (TCRdb year 2021). Describing the broader study: It was hypothesized that MHC class I-dependent CD8+ T-cell differentiation and positive selection are impaired by defective thymoproteasomes, resulting in skewing of the TRB repertoire. Prior to transplant, the patients had skewing toward CD4+ naive T cells, low CD8+ T-cell proportions, and reduced T-cell cytokine secretion. High-throughput TRB sequencing assessed how POMP deficiency affects T-cell receptor beta repertoire diversity and CDR3 characteristics. Findings and caveats that apply to the study as a whole: Statistical significance for the trend toward lower diversity and increased clonality in PRAID patients was reached only for regulatory T cells. A restricted number of unique TRB V-J gene pairings was observed in PRAID patients. Across all analyzed T-cell subsets, PRAID patients showed a trend toward higher clonality and lower TRB diversity.

The time point label here, explained by the study, means: before hematopoietic stem cell transplant. PRAID was a condition in which autoinflammation came alongside prominent immunodeficiency. Before TRB sequencing, the T-cell subsets, namely conventional T cells, CD8+ T cells, regulatory T cells, and T follicular helper cells, were sorted. This clone was recorded only once. Which antigen it targets is not known. No qualities accompany the bases; no much larger clone lies one base away. The V end loses 1 base and the J end loses 6 bases, and a stretch of 6 bases separates them. CDR1 KGHSH and CDR2 LQKENI were looked up in the germline V gene. The CDR3, cysteine through phenylalanine, is 12 amino acids long. The only DNA kept is the CDR3, 36 bases in frame from the first base. Library method: the immunoSEQ multiplex PCR assay. The study's processing was this. Shannon entropy, which takes clonal size distribution into account, was used to quantify repertoire diversity. The Gini-Simpson index (Simpson_1-D) was used to measure inequality in clonotype distribution. Entries here come from immuneACCESS through TCRdb and include only in-frame sequences with V and J called. Some clones fail to appear in such tables; in the studies checked, an unresolved V gene covers under half of the shortfall, and the cause of the remainder is unknown. Clone size and V and J calls were adopted from that table, with D and trimming inferred from the DNA. The sample table holds 25,000 to 30,000 clones, of which around four fifths were seen once. Jointly, the top ten make up less than 3% of the sample.

The sequence was collected from a human donor with POMP-related autoinflammation and immune dysregulation (PRAID). The chain links TRBV18 with TRBJ1-1, with TRBD1 perhaps the D gene, on 6 matching bases. The sample in question was CD4+ T cells from PBMCs, obtained before stem cell transplantation. The nucleotide sequence is given as TGTGCCAGCTCACCACAGGGGGCTGAAGCTTTCTTT. This gives the protein CASSPQGAEAFF.